Presented here are 9 T cell receptor beta chains from one specimen sequenced in a study of OX40 agonist ivuxolimab in advanced cancers. Generated by immunoSEQ multiplex PCR, the TCRdb table keeps only in-frame clones and is missing some. The data show some 48,000 clones, 60% to 80% seen once. The sample here was CD4+ or CD8+ T cells sorted from blood, taken in a trial of the OX40 agonist ivuxolimab. Receptor source: an adult with an advanced solid tumor such as melanoma, head and neck, liver or kidney cancer.

The chain carries TRBV19 and TRBJ1-6, with D unclear. The germline CDR1 and CDR2 sequences are LNHDA and SQIVND (reference sequence). The length of the CDR3 is 12 residues. V shed 7 bases and J shed 8 bases, with 9 bases lying between them. This CDR3 reads CASTAADSPLHF. As DNA, the CDR3 is TGTGCCAGTACCGCCGCGGATTCACCCCTCCACTTT.

This clone was observed a single time. J is TRBJ1-4 and V is TRBV2; D gene uncertain. Per the germline V gene, CDR1 is SNHLY and CDR2 is FYNNEI. V was clipped by 3 bases and J by 7 bases, with 12 bases between them. CDR3 length equals 14 residues. Here the CDR3 DNA reads TGTGCCAGCAGTGATTCAGGAGGCGCTGAAAAACTGTTTTTT. This codes for CASSDSGGAEKLFF.

The CDR3 DNA follows: TGTGCCAGCAGTGTGGCTAGCGGGAGCGAGCAGTTCTTC. Protein sequence: CASSVASGSEQFF. V and J are TRBV2 and TRBJ2-1, with 10 bases matching TRBD2. The CDR3 consists of 13 residues. The J segment lost 10 bases and the V segment lost 4 bases, leaving 4 bases of the junction unmatched. The V gene's germline CDR1 is SNHLY and CDR2 FYNNEI.

A few counts support this clone. The chain joins TRBV2 to TRBJ1-6, with unresolved D. Germline CDR1 is SNHLY and CDR2 is FYNNEI. The CDR3 totals 13 residues. Trimming took off 4 bases at V and 13 bases at J, with 14 bases between the two ends. DNA of the CDR3: TGTGCCAGCAGTGGCGGGGATTTCAGGCCCCTCCACTTT. Encoded protein: CASSGGDFRPLHF.

The chain is built from TRBV6-6 and TRBJ2-2; TRBD1 is a possible D gene (5 bases). The CDR3 consists of 13 residues. Trimming removed 6 bases from V and 7 bases from J, with 12 bases in between. CDR1 and CDR2 (germline): MNHNY, SVGAGI (reference sequence). The CDR3 region has the DNA TGTGCCAGCAGCCTAAGGGGCCTCGGGGAGCTGTTTTTT. It codes for CASSLRGLGELFF.

The V gene is TRBV6-5, the J gene TRBJ2-7; 7 bases match TRBD1. The CDR3 totals 16 residues. The ends lost 0 bases at V and 4 bases at J; junction bases unmatched: 9. Looked up from germline, CDR1 is MNHEY and CDR2 is SVGAGI. This CDR3 is CASSYSSKGALYEQYF. DNA of the CDR3: TGTGCCAGCAGTTACTCGAGTAAGGGGGCACTATACGAGCAGTACTTC.

This sequence joins TRBV9 and TRBJ2-7; TRBD2 matches at 8 bases. The CDR3 spans 15 residues. V shed 3 bases, J shed 5 bases, and the junction held 10 bases outside the gene matches. Looked up from germline, CDR1 is SGDLS and CDR2 is YYNGEE. CDR3 nucleotides: TGTGCCAGCAGCGCCTGGGGGAGCGGGAGAGACGAGCAGTACTTC. Protein product: CASSAWGSGRDEQYF.

V gene TRBV18 combines with J gene TRBJ2-7; D not certain. V was cut by 0 bases and J by 4 bases, with 16 bases left in between. Germline V gene lookup returns CDR1 KGHSH and CDR2 LQKENI. CDR3 length equals 16 residues. CDR3: CASSPPSRATGYEQYF. The CDR3 DNA reads TGTGCCAGCTCACCACCTTCGCGCGCGACCGGGTACGAGCAGTACTTC. Supplemented by reference TRBV18 and TRBJ2-7, the full variable domain reads NAGVMQNPRHLVRRRGQEARLRCSPMKGHSHVYWYRQLPEEGLKFMVYLQKENIIDESGMPKERFSAEFPKEGPSILRIQQVVRGDSAAYFCASSPPSRATGYEQYFGPGTRLTVT.

This clone was recorded a few times. The chain recombines TRBV18 with TRBJ2-5; 9 bases line up with TRBD1. With 0 bases clipped from V and 0 bases from J, the junction kept 8 bases outside the gene matches. The germline V gene has CDR1 KGHSH and CDR2 LQKENI. This CDR3 is built from 18 residues. This chain's CDR3 is CASSPPVWDRENQETQYF. The CDR3 coding sequence is TGTGCCAGCTCACCACCGGTCTGGGACAGGGAAAACCAAGAGACCCAGTACTTC.